Listed below are T cell receptor beta chains from one sample, sequenced in a study of siplizumab effects on memory and regulatory T cells. Produced via immunoSEQ multiplex PCR; TCRdb's table is partial and in-frame only. The sample includes tens of thousands of clones, 95% to 97% seen only once; the top ten take 0.031%. Sequenced input: naive CD4+ T cells sorted from blood. These receptors all come from a human donor in good health. The CDR3 runs from the conserved cysteine through the conserved F or W. Each record gives: D gene, V gene, clone size, J gene, CDR3 DNA, CDR3 protein. The D gene is left open where the match is weak. Some rows mark clone size as missing; the rest say once, few, many or name a class of expanded clone.

d_gene: .
v_gene: TRBV4-3
abundance: .
j_gene: TRBJ2-1
CDR3nt: TGCGCCAGCAGCCTACGCCGCTCAGGGGGGTTCGGCTCCTACAATGAGCAGTTCTTC
CDR3aa: CASSLRRSGGFGSYNEQFF

d_gene: .
v_gene: TRBV19
abundance: .
j_gene: TRBJ2-2
CDR3nt: TGTGCCAGTAGTATAGGGTCCGACAGGACCAACACCGGGGAGCTGTTTTTT
CDR3aa: CASSIGSDRTNTGELFF

d_gene: .
v_gene: TRBV11-2
abundance: once
j_gene: TRBJ2-3
CDR3nt: TGTGCCAGCAGCACACTGGGAGGTTTCTGGGTCACAGATACGCAGTATTTT
CDR3aa: CASSTLGGFWVTDTQYF

d_gene: TRBD1
v_gene: TRBV6-1
abundance: once
j_gene: TRBJ1-6
CDR3nt: TGTGCCAGCAGTGTTGACAGGGGGTTGAATAATTCACCCCTCCACTTT
CDR3aa: CASSVDRGLNNSPLHF

d_gene: .
v_gene: TRBV5-4
abundance: .
j_gene: TRBJ2-6
CDR3nt: TGTGCCAGAGGAACAGGGCCTGGGGCCAACGTCCTGACTTTC
CDR3aa: CARGTGPGANVLTF

d_gene: .
v_gene: TRBV6-5
abundance: .
j_gene: TRBJ1-2
CDR3nt: TGTGCCAGCAGCAGTAGGACAGAGTATGGCTACACCTTC
CDR3aa: CASSSRTEYGYTF

d_gene: .
v_gene: TRBV2
abundance: .
j_gene: TRBJ2-6
CDR3nt: TGTGCCAGCAGTTCCGGGCCGAGGCCCTCCGGGGCCAACGTCCTGACTTTC
CDR3aa: CASSSGPRPSGANVLTF

d_gene: .
v_gene: TRBV5-1
abundance: .
j_gene: TRBJ1-4
CDR3nt: TGTGCCAGCAGTCTCAGGACTGTCACTAATGAAAAACTGTTTTTT
CDR3aa: CASSLRTVTNEKLFF

d_gene: .
v_gene: TRBV5-5
abundance: .
j_gene: TRBJ2-5
CDR3nt: TGTGCCAGCAGCTTGGTTATAGGAGGGTGGCAAGAGACCCAGTACTTC
CDR3aa: CASSLVIGGWQETQYF

d_gene: .
v_gene: TRBV7-6
abundance: once
j_gene: TRBJ2-1
CDR3nt: TGTGCCAGCAGCCTAGGATGGGGGGATGAGCAGTTCTTC
CDR3aa: CASSLGWGDEQFF

d_gene: .
v_gene: TRBV4-1
abundance: once
j_gene: TRBJ2-7
CDR3nt: TGCGCCAGCAGCCCACATATAAAGGGAAACTACGAGCAGTACTTC
CDR3aa: CASSPHIKGNYEQYF

d_gene: TRBD2
v_gene: TRBV4-1
abundance: .
j_gene: TRBJ2-3
CDR3nt: TGCGCCAGCAGCCTCAGAGGGAGACTAGCGGGGGAGGGGGCTAGCACAGATACGCAGTATTTT
CDR3aa: CASSLRGRLAGEGASTDTQYF

d_gene: .
v_gene: TRBV30
abundance: few
j_gene: TRBJ1-1
CDR3nt: TGTGCCTGGAGTCCACAGGGATCCAACACTGAAGCTTTCTTT
CDR3aa: CAWSPQGSNTEAFF

d_gene: TRBD1
v_gene: TRBV19
abundance: .
j_gene: TRBJ1-1
CDR3nt: TGTGCCAGTGGGCTGGACAGGGCGACGAACACTGAAGCTTTCTTT
CDR3aa: CASGLDRATNTEAFF

d_gene: .
v_gene: TRBV28
abundance: .
j_gene: TRBJ1-6
CDR3nt: TGTGCCAGCAGTTTAAAGTCACCCCTCCACTTT
CDR3aa: CASSLKSPLHF

d_gene: TRBD1
v_gene: TRBV11-2
abundance: .
j_gene: TRBJ2-1
CDR3nt: TGTGCCAGCAGCTTTCTTGGGACAGTTCCTTACAATGAGCAGTTCTTC
CDR3aa: CASSFLGTVPYNEQFF

d_gene: TRBD1
v_gene: TRBV12-5
abundance: .
j_gene: TRBJ1-4
CDR3nt: TGTGCTAGTGGTTTGTGGACAGGTACCCCAAAACTGTTTTTT
CDR3aa: CASGLWTGTPKLFF

d_gene: .
v_gene: TRBV6-1
abundance: once
j_gene: TRBJ1-4
CDR3nt: TGTGCCAGCAGTGTTTCATTGGAGGAAAAACTGTTTTTT
CDR3aa: CASSVSLEEKLFF

d_gene: TRBD2
v_gene: TRBV28
abundance: once
j_gene: TRBJ2-7
CDR3nt: TGTGCCAGCAGTCAGGGACTAGCCTACGAGCAGTACTTC
CDR3aa: CASSQGLAYEQYF

d_gene: .
v_gene: TRBV4-3
abundance: .
j_gene: TRBJ1-1
CDR3nt: TGCGCCAGCAGCCAAGATAGGTTTGGGGTTAGCGGGTACACTGAAGCTTTCTTT
CDR3aa: CASSQDRFGVSGYTEAFF

d_gene: TRBD1
v_gene: TRBV2
abundance: .
j_gene: TRBJ1-2
CDR3nt: TGTGCCAGCTCCTACGGGACAGGAATTAACTATGGCTACACCTTC
CDR3aa: CASSYGTGINYGYTF

d_gene: TRBD2
v_gene: TRBV2
abundance: once
j_gene: TRBJ2-7
CDR3nt: TGTGCCAGCAGTGAATGGGGTAGCGGGGGGGCCTACGAGCAGTACTTC
CDR3aa: CASSEWGSGGAYEQYF

d_gene: TRBD2
v_gene: TRBV30
abundance: .
j_gene: TRBJ2-1
CDR3nt: TGTGCCTGGACCGCACTTTTTAGCGGGGGGGCCTGGGATGAGCAGTTCTTC
CDR3aa: CAWTALFSGGAWDEQFF

d_gene: .
v_gene: TRBV25-1
abundance: .
j_gene: TRBJ2-1
CDR3nt: TGTGCCAGCAGTCCAACGATACGCGTAGATGAGCAGTTCTTC
CDR3aa: CASSPTIRVDEQFF

d_gene: .
v_gene: TRBV29-1
abundance: once
j_gene: TRBJ1-3
CDR3nt: TGCAGCGTTCCCGACAGAGGCTCTGGAAACACCATATATTTT
CDR3aa: CSVPDRGSGNTIYF

d_gene: .
v_gene: TRBV6-5
abundance: .
j_gene: TRBJ1-1
CDR3nt: TGTGCCAGCAGTTACTTGGGGCCCTTTGGCACTGAAGCTTTCTTT
CDR3aa: CASSYLGPFGTEAFF

d_gene: .
v_gene: TRBV14
abundance: few
j_gene: TRBJ1-1
CDR3nt: TGTGCCAGCAGCCCCGCCACAGGGAACACTGAAGCTTTCTTT
CDR3aa: CASSPATGNTEAFF

d_gene: TRBD2
v_gene: TRBV19
abundance: once
j_gene: TRBJ2-5
CDR3nt: TGTGCCAGTAGTAGTCGAGCGGGGCACGGAGAGACCCAGTACTTC
CDR3aa: CASSSRAGHGETQYF

d_gene: TRBD2
v_gene: TRBV5-1
abundance: .
j_gene: TRBJ2-1
CDR3nt: TGCGCCAGCAGCTTGCGGGCTAGCGGGGGATACAATGAGCAGTTCTTC
CDR3aa: CASSLRASGGYNEQFF

d_gene: .
v_gene: TRBV14
abundance: .
j_gene: TRBJ2-7
CDR3nt: TGTGCCAGCAGCCGATCGACAGTCTTCTCCTACGAGCAGTACTTC
CDR3aa: CASSRSTVFSYEQYF

d_gene: .
v_gene: TRBV9
abundance: .
j_gene: TRBJ2-3
CDR3nt: TGTGCCAGCAGCGTAGTTAGTCGGGATACGCAGTATTTT
CDR3aa: CASSVVSRDTQYF

d_gene: .
v_gene: TRBV19
abundance: .
j_gene: TRBJ2-3
CDR3nt: TGTGCCACCACCCCGGACTTGTGGATGATCACAGATACGCAGTATTTT
CDR3aa: CATTPDLWMITDTQYF